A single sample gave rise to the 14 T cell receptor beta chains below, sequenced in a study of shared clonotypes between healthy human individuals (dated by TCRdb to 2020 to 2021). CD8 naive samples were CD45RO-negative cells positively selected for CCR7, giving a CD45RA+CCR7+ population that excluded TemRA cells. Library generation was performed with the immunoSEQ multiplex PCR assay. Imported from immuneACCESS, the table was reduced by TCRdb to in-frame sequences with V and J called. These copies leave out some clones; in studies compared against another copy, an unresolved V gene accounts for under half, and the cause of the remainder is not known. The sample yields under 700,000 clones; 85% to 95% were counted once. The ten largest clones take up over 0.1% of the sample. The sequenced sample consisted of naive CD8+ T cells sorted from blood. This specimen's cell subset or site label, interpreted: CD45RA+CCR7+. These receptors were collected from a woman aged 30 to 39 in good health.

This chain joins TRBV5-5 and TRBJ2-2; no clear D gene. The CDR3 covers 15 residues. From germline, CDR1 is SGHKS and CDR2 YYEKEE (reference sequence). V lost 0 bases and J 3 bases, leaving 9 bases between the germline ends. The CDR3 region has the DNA TGTGCCAGCAGCTTGGAACAGCCTTACACCGGGGAGCTGTTTTTT. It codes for CASSLEQPYTGELFF.

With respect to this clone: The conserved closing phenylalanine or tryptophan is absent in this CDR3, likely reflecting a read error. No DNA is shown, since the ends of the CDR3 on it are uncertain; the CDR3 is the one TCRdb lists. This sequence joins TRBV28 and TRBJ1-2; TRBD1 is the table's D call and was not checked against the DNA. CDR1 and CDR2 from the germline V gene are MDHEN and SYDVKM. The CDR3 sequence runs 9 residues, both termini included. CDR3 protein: CASTGGRMI.

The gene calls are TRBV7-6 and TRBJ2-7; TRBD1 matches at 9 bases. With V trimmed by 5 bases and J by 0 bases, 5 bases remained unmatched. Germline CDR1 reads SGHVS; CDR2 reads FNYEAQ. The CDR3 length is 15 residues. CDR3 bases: TGTGCCAGCAGCCCAGGGACAGGGAGCTCCTACGAGCAGTACTTC. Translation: CASSPGTGSSYEQYF.

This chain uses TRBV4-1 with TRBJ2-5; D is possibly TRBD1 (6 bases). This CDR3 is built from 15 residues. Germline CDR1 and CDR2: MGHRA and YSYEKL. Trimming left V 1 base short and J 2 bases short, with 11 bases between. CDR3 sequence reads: CASSQVRTEQETQYF. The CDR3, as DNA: TGCGCCAGCAGCCAAGTACGGACAGAACAAGAGACCCAGTACTTC.

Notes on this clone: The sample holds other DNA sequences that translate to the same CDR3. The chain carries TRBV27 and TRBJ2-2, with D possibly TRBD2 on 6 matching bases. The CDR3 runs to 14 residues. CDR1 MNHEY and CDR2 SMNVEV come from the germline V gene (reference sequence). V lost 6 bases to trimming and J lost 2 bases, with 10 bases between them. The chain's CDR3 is CASSPGLNTGELFF. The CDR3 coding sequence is TGTGCCAGCAGCCCAGGACTAAACACCGGGGAGCTGTTTTTT.

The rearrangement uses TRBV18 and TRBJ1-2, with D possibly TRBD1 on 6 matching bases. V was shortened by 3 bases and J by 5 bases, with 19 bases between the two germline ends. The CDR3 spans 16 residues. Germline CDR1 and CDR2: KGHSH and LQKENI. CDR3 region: CASSPVSRKGGYGYTF. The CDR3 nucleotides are TGTGCCAGCTCACCTGTGTCGAGGAAAGGGGGTTATGGCTACACCTTC.

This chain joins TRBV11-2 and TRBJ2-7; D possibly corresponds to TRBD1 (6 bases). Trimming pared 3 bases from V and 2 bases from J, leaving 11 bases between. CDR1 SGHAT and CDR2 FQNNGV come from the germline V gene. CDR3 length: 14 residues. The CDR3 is CASSFPDRTYEQYF. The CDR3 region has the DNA TGTGCCAGCAGCTTCCCGGACAGAACCTACGAGCAGTACTTC. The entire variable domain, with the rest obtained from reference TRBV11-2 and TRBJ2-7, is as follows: EAGVAQSPRYKIIEKRQSVAFWCNPISGHATLYWYQQILGQGPKLLIQFQNNGVVDDSQLPKDRFSAERLKGVDSTLKIQPAKLEDSAVYLCASSFPDRTYEQYFGPGTRLTVT.

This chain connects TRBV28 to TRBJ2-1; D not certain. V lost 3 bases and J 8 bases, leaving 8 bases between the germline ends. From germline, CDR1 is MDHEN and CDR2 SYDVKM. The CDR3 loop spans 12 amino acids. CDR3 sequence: CASSFESHEQFF. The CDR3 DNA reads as TGTGCCAGCAGTTTCGAGTCGCATGAGCAGTTCTTC.

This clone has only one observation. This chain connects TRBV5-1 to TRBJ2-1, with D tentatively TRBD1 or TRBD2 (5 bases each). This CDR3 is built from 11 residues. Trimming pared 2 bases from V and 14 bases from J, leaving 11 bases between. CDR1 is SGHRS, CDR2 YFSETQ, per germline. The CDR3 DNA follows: TGCGCCAGCAGCTTCGGGTTGGGGGAGTTCTTC. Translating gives CASSFGLGEFF. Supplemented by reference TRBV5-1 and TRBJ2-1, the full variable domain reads KAGVTQTPRYLIKTRGQQVTLSCSPISGHRSVSWYQQTPGQGLQFLFEYFSETQRNKGNFPGRFSGRQFSNSRSEMNVSTLELGDSALYLCASSFGLGEFFGPGTRLTVL.

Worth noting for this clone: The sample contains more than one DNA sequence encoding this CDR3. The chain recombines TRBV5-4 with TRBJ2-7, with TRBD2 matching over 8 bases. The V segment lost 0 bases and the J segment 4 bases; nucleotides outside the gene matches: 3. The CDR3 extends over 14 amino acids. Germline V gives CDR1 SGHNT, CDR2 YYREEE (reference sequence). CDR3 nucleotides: TGTGCCAGCAGCTTGGGACTAGCGCCTTACGAGCAGTACTTC. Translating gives CASSLGLAPYEQYF.

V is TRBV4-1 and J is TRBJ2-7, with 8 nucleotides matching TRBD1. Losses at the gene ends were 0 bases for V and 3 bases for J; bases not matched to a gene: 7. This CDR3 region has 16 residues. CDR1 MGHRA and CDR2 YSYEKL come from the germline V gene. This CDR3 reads CASSQDWGQVNYEQYF. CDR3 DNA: TGCGCCAGCAGCCAAGATTGGGGACAGGTTAACTACGAGCAGTACTTC.

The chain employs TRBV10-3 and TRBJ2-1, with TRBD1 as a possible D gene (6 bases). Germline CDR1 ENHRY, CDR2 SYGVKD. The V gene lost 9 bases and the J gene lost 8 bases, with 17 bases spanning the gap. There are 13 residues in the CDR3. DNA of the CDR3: TGTGCCATATGGGACACCGCTTTAGATGAGCAGTTCTTC. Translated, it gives CAIWDTALDEQFF.

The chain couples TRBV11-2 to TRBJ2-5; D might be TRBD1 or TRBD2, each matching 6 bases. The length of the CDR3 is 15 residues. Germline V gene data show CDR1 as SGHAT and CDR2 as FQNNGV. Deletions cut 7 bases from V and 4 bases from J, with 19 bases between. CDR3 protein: CASTQARGRGETQYF. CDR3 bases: TGTGCCAGCACCCAAGCCCGGGGGCGCGGAGAGACCCAGTACTTC.

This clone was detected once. The chain's CDR3 is CASSFYARGSYNEQFF. For the CDR3, the DNA is TGTGCCAGCAGCTTCTATGCAAGGGGTTCCTACAATGAGCAGTTCTTC. V usage is TRBV7-8 and J usage is TRBJ2-1, with D tentatively TRBD1 (5 bases). The V gene lost 3 bases and the J gene lost 1 base, with 13 bases spanning the gap. The CDR3 extends over 16 amino acids. CDR1 and CDR2 (germline): SGHVS, FQNEAQ.